The rows below give T cell receptor beta chains drawn from one sample of a study of blood T cell repertoires in COVID-19. The data were produced by immunoSEQ multiplex PCR, yet TCRdb's version contains in-frame clones alone and is incomplete. The sample lists 150,000 to 200,000 clones; about four fifths were seen once. The sample taken for sequencing was peripheral blood. The receptors derive from an elderly woman with acute or convalescent COVID-19. Both conserved end residues are trimmed from each CDR3. Each record gives: D gene, J gene, clone size, V gene, CDR3 protein. The D gene is left open where the match is weak. Expanded clones get a size class; other rows say once, few or many, or leave the size out.

d_gene: NA; j_gene: TRBJ1-2; abundance: NA; v_gene: TRBV28; CDR3aa: ASSLAGVGYT
d_gene: TRBD2; j_gene: TRBJ2-3; abundance: NA; v_gene: TRBV7-2; CDR3aa: ASSSGGAGRTDTQY
d_gene: TRBD1; j_gene: TRBJ2-1; abundance: NA; v_gene: TRBV29-1; CDR3aa: SVEGDRANEQF
d_gene: NA; j_gene: TRBJ1-5; abundance: NA; v_gene: TRBV10-3; CDR3aa: AIGAGSLSNQPQH
d_gene: TRBD1; j_gene: TRBJ1-2; abundance: NA; v_gene: TRBV28; CDR3aa: ASSLRQGRHRGYT
d_gene: TRBD2; j_gene: TRBJ2-1; abundance: NA; v_gene: TRBV19; CDR3aa: ASSLRLAGGYEQF
d_gene: TRBD2; j_gene: TRBJ2-2; abundance: few; v_gene: TRBV3-1/TRBV3-2; CDR3aa: ASSQDLAGGTGELF
d_gene: TRBD2; j_gene: TRBJ2-7; abundance: NA; v_gene: TRBV7-9; CDR3aa: ASSSTSAHEQY
d_gene: TRBD1; j_gene: TRBJ1-1; abundance: NA; v_gene: TRBV18; CDR3aa: ASSLGQGDTEAF
d_gene: NA; j_gene: TRBJ1-2; abundance: NA; v_gene: TRBV28; CDR3aa: ASIPAGAGYGYT
d_gene: NA; j_gene: TRBJ1-5; abundance: NA; v_gene: TRBV6-5; CDR3aa: ASSPLDSNQPQH
d_gene: TRBD1; j_gene: TRBJ1-1; abundance: NA; v_gene: TRBV7-9; CDR3aa: ASSSRTGAATEAF
d_gene: NA; j_gene: TRBJ2-1; abundance: NA; v_gene: TRBV7-9; CDR3aa: ASTQGQIYNEQF
d_gene: TRBD1; j_gene: TRBJ1-5; abundance: NA; v_gene: TRBV28; CDR3aa: ASSSDRVGQPQH
d_gene: TRBD1; j_gene: TRBJ2-5; abundance: NA; v_gene: TRBV2; CDR3aa: ASSGQGFGQETQY
d_gene: NA; j_gene: TRBJ2-7; abundance: NA; v_gene: TRBV5-4; CDR3aa: ASSLDPGESYEQY
d_gene: NA; j_gene: TRBJ1-1; abundance: NA; v_gene: TRBV4-1; CDR3aa: ASSQDGANTEAF